The 18 T cell receptor beta chains below come from one sample, sequenced in a study of T cell changes during pregnancy in multiple sclerosis. Using immunoSEQ multiplex PCR, the repertoire was profiled, and TCRdb retains in-frame clones only, with some absent. The table has some 100,000 clones, about 94% seen once. Sequences were derived from peripheral blood, sampled before pregnancy. These receptors all come from a female donor with multiple sclerosis, enrolled in a pregnancy study.

This chain links TRBV19 with TRBJ1-5; TRBD1 matches 8 bases. The CDR3 length is 14 residues. Trimming cost V 3 bases and J 4 bases; bases outside gene matches: 2. Germline-derived CDR1 and CDR2 are LNHDA and SQIVND (reference sequence). Here the CDR3 reads CASSIGQGNQPQHF. The CDR3 DNA sequence: TGTGCCAGTAGTATCGGACAGGGTAATCAGCCCCAGCATTTT.

V and J are TRBV6-5 and TRBJ2-2; 8 nucleotides agree with TRBD2. Losses at the gene ends were 11 bases for V and 2 bases for J; bases not matched to a gene: 4. Germline loops: CDR1 MNHEY, CDR2 SVGAGI. This CDR3 spans 13 amino acids. The CDR3 DNA sequence: TGTGCCGTCGCGGGAGGCAACACCGGGGAGCTGTTTTTT. Protein product: CAVAGGNTGELFF.

This clone was counted once. The chain couples TRBV7-9 to TRBJ1-2, with 10 bases identical to TRBD1. This CDR3 has 15 amino acids. The germline CDR1 and CDR2 sequences are SEHNR and FQNEAQ (reference sequence). V gave up 5 bases and J gave up 4 bases; unmatched junction bases: 7. CDR3 amino acids: CASSKTGGASYGYTF. The CDR3 nucleotides read TGTGCCAGCAGCAAGACAGGGGGCGCAAGCTATGGCTACACCTTC.

The chain couples TRBV27 to TRBJ1-1, with D possibly matching TRBD1 (6 bases). Looked up from germline, CDR1 is MNHEY and CDR2 is SMNVEV (reference sequence). The CDR3 is 13 residues long. Trimming removed 3 bases at V and 4 bases at J, with 9 bases between. CDR3 region: CASSFPGATEAFF. As DNA, the CDR3 is TGTGCCAGCAGTTTCCCAGGGGCCACTGAAGCTTTCTTT.

The count of this clone is one. The CDR3 is CASSRRDRRQGTYEQYF. The CDR3 DNA is TGTGCCAGCAGCCGAAGAGATCGTCGACAGGGCACCTACGAGCAGTACTTC. V gene TRBV4-2 combines with J gene TRBJ2-7; 7 positions agree with TRBD1. CDR3 length: 17 residues. J gave up 2 bases and V 4 bases, and 14 bases lay outside the gene matches. Germline lookup yields CDR1 LGHNA and CDR2 YNFKEQ.

V and J are TRBV4-1 and TRBJ2-5; D perhaps matches TRBD2 (5 bases). The CDR3 covers 13 residues. Trimming cost V 1 base and J 5 bases, with 8 bases left between them. In germline, CDR1 is MGHRA, CDR2 YSYEKL. Written as DNA, the CDR3 is TGCGCCAGCAGCCAAGTCACGGGGGAGACCCAGTACTTC. Its translation: CASSQVTGETQYF.

The J gene is TRBJ1-5, the V gene TRBV6-5, with TRBD1 identical over 7 bases. The CDR3 has 15 residues. V lost 0 bases and J lost 3; bases outside the gene matches: 2. Germline V CDR1 and CDR2: MNHEY, SVGAGI. CDR3 nucleotides: TGTGCCAGCAGTTACTCTACAGGGGCCAATCAGCCCCAGCATTTT. Translated, it gives CASSYSTGANQPQHF.

CDR3 region: CASSRGQGAREQYF. The CDR3 coding sequence is TGCGCCAGCAGCCGAGGACAGGGGGCGCGGGAGCAGTACTTC. The J gene is TRBJ2-7, the V gene TRBV4-3, with 11 bases matching TRBD1. J was trimmed by 7 bases and V by 4 bases; bases with no gene match: 6. CDR3 size: 14 residues. Germline CDR1 and CDR2: LGHNA and YSLEER.

The V gene is TRBV6-1, the J gene TRBJ2-7, with TRBD2 as a possible D gene (5 bases). V lost 2 bases, J lost 2 bases, and 13 bases lay in between. The CDR3 sequence is 15 residues long. Per germline, CDR1 MNHNS and CDR2 SASEGT. CDR3 bases: TGTGCCAGCAGTGAAATGGACTTGACTCCCTACGAGCAGTACTTC. As protein: CASSEMDLTPYEQYF.

This clone has more than one count but fewer than ten. The chain joins TRBV10-2 to TRBJ2-1, with TRBD1 as a possible D gene (5 bases). Germline CDR1 WSHSY, CDR2 SAAADI. V was trimmed by 6 bases and J by 4 bases, leaving 10 bases between them. The CDR3 is made up of 13 amino acids. CDR3 region: CASRDNSYNEQFF. CDR3 nucleotides: TGCGCCAGCAGGGACAATTCGTACAATGAGCAGTTCTTC.

This sequence joins TRBV6-6 and TRBJ2-1, with a weak D call TRBD1 (6 bases). The CDR3 is 15 residues long. Per the germline V gene, CDR1 is MNHNY and CDR2 is SVGAGI (reference sequence). The V and J ends lost 2 bases and 7 bases respectively, with 15 bases between them. CDR3: CASSYTTGPRNEQFF. The CDR3 nucleotides read TGTGCCAGCAGTTACACGACAGGTCCTAGGAATGAGCAGTTCTTC.

V gene TRBV15 combines with J gene TRBJ2-3; D is undetermined. Germline values: CDR1 LNHNV, CDR2 YYDKDF (reference sequence). V lost 1 base, J lost 6 bases, and 11 bases lay in between. The CDR3 contains 14 residues. The CDR3 region is CATSRVAGPDTQYF. The DNA of the CDR3 is TGTGCCACCAGCAGAGTGGCAGGCCCCGATACGCAGTATTTT.

The chain links TRBV2 to TRBJ1-1; TRBD1 matches at 8 bases. From germline, CDR1 is SNHLY and CDR2 FYNNEI. The CDR3 length is 14 residues. V lost 6 bases and J lost 3; bases outside the gene matches: 6. CDR3 coding DNA: TGTGCCAGCAGAGAAATCAGGGGGCACACTGAAGCTTTCTTT. Translating it yields CASREIRGHTEAFF.

The V and J genes are TRBV7-2 and TRBJ2-3, with 9 bases fitting TRBD2. The CDR3 length is 13 residues. CDR1 is SGHTA and CDR2 is FQGNSA in the germline V gene. V gave up 8 bases and J gave up 5 bases; unmatched junction bases: 5. Written as DNA, the CDR3 is TGTGCCAGCCGGGCGGGAGGGCAAGATACGCAGTATTTT. Translation gives CASRAGGQDTQYF.

The chain has TRBV30 and TRBJ2-7; TRBD2 aligns across 8 bases. Germline trimming cut 3 bases from V and 2 bases from J; bases unmatched to any gene: 6. The CDR3 is 14 amino acids. Germline lookup yields CDR1 GTSNPN and CDR2 SVGIG (reference sequence). The CDR3 loop is CAWRGLAGPYEQYF. The CDR3 DNA is TGTGCCTGGAGAGGATTAGCGGGACCCTACGAGCAGTACTTC.

This chain connects TRBV9 to TRBJ2-1, with 11 bases fitting TRBD2. The ends lost 3 bases at V and 6 bases at J; junction bases unmatched: 5. The germline V gene encodes CDR1 SGDLS and CDR2 YYNGEE. The CDR3 is made up of 15 amino acids. The CDR3 nucleotides read TGTGCCAGCAGCGGAGGGACTAGCGGTAGCAATGAGCAGTTCTTC. Residues: CASSGGTSGSNEQFF.

The gene calls are TRBV6-1 and TRBJ2-5, with D perhaps matching TRBD1 (6 bases). Deletions cut 5 bases from V and 5 bases from J, with 12 bases between. This CDR3 has 13 residues. Germline loops: CDR1 MNHNS, CDR2 SASEGT. The CDR3 loop reads CASSSRGMETQYF. In nucleotides, the CDR3 is TGTGCCAGCAGTAGCAGGGGTATGGAGACCCAGTACTTC.

The CDR3 nucleotides are TGTGCCAGCTCACCACAGGGGGCGGGTTACGAGCAGTACTTC. The encoded protein is CASSPQGAGYEQYF. This chain connects TRBV18 to TRBJ2-7; 7 bases fit TRBD1. Trimming removed 1 base from V and 4 bases from J; junction bases left unmatched: 4. Germline V gene lookup returns CDR1 KGHSH and CDR2 LQKENI. The CDR3 runs to 14 residues.